This record covers a single T cell receptor (beta chain). No antigen is known for it. This sample is drawn from a study of tumor-infiltrating lymphocytes in localized non-small cell lung cancer. General study findings and limits: Each assay used a separate piece of the same tissue. Higher tumor T cell infiltration than in uninvolved lung was supported by TCRbeta sequencing. Tumor T-cell fraction was not associated with recurrence-free survival.

The ends were cut back, 2 bases at V and 3 bases at J, with 13 bases in the middle. The CDR3 is 15 amino acids. Germline V gene lookup returns CDR1 SGHVS and CDR2 FQNEAQ. Measured with immunoSEQ multiplex PCR; TCRdb has only the in-frame clones, and not every one. The data show about 16,000 clones, 70% to 80% seen once. This clonotype originated in a human donor with non-small cell lung cancer. The sample comprised lung tumor tissue. The J gene is TRBJ1-1, the V gene TRBV7-8, with unresolved D. The CDR3 loop reads CASSLFVGSHTEAFF. The DNA for the CDR3 is TGTGCCAGCAGCTTATTTGTTGGATCCCACACTGAAGCTTTCTTT.